This T cell receptor (beta chain) comes out of a study of shared clonotypes between healthy human individuals. General study findings and limits: Against clonotypes common to all four donors, non-shared ones had lower generation probabilities. For naive CD4 cells, approximately 4.8% of clonotypes were shared across a handful of donors.

With respect to this clone: Its antigen is undetermined.

V lost 8 bases and J lost 4; bases outside the gene matches: 6. This CDR3 is 14 amino acids long. Germline values: CDR1 WNHNN, CDR2 SYGVQD (reference sequence). Data came from immunoSEQ multiplex PCR; TCRdb stores just in-frame clones and leaves some out. This table holds about 380,000 clones, about 96% found once. The chain couples TRBV10-1 to TRBJ2-1; 9 positions match TRBD2. The clonotype originates from a man younger than 40 in good health. The sample taken for sequencing was memory CD8+ T cells sorted from blood. As to subset: CD45RO+ cells pooled with CCR7-negative TemRA cells. The DNA of the CDR3 is TGCGCCAGCTCCCCAGCGGGAGGTTACAATGAGCAGTTCTTC. Translating it yields CASSPAGGYNEQFF.